These T cell receptor beta chains were read from a single sample in a study of blood T cells in healthy people across ages. One entry per CDR3 protein, called by TCRdb with MiXCR from the 5' RACE reads. The sample has roughly 700,000 distinct CDR3 sequences; roughly 50% are singletons. The sequencing input was blood. Every receptor here comes from a woman aged 60-75 years in good health. The conserved cysteine and the conserved F or W are not part of the CDR3 here. Clone size is given for some rows only: seen once, a few or many times, or a class if the clone is expanded.

SVKLAGADTDTQY	TRBV29-1	TRBJ2-3	few
ASGGLARFSGANVLT	TRBV28	TRBJ2-6	few
ASSNGQGVNEKLF	TRBV7-9	TRBJ1-4	few
SAPPPDQETQY	TRBV20-1	TRBJ2-5	NA
ASRSGLADSGANVLT	TRBV5-5	TRBJ2-6	few
ATSDLASGAYNEQF	TRBV24-1	TRBJ2-1	NA
ASSQDLAYEQY	TRBV4-3	TRBJ2-7	many
ASSQGHRGTGEQY	TRBV3-1	NA	few
ASSSPPLLEPPYEQY	TRBV12-3/TRBV12-4	NA	few
ATSRDVTSGLAQF	TRBV15	TRBJ2-1	NA
ASSRGASTDTQY	TRBV5-1	TRBJ2-3	few